The 21 T cell receptor beta chains reported below all come from one sample, sequenced in a study of blood T cell repertoires in COVID-19. Only in-frame clones appear in the TCRdb table, and some are missing; sequencing was by immunoSEQ multiplex PCR. The sample carries under 400,000 clones, roughly 85% recorded once. Sequenced input: PBMCs or T cells enriched from blood (not recorded which). The receptors here all came from a woman in her forties with acute COVID-19.

The rearrangement links TRBV4-2 to TRBJ1-3; D remains ambiguous. Germline CDR1 is LGHNA and CDR2 is YNFKEQ. Trimming removed 7 bases from V and 3 bases from J, with 7 bases in between. The CDR3 has 12 residues. CDR3 nucleotides: TGTGCCAGCACCCCTAGTGGAAACACCATATATTTT. Protein: CASTPSGNTIYF.

The V gene is TRBV28, the J gene TRBJ1-6; 9 bases fit TRBD1. CDR1 and CDR2 from the germline V gene are MDHEN and SYDVKM. V dropped 5 bases and J dropped 10; count of bases not matched to a gene: 12. CDR3 length: 16 residues. In DNA form, the CDR3 reads TGTGCCAGCAGTCCGCCGGGACAGGGATTTCGCTCACCCCTCCACTTT. Encoded protein: CASSPPGQGFRSPLHF.

The chain carries TRBV7-6 and TRBJ2-5; a possible D gene is TRBD1 (6 bases). There are 16 residues in the CDR3. In germline, CDR1 is SGHVS, CDR2 FNYEAQ. V was shortened by 5 bases and J by 5 bases, with 21 bases between the two germline ends. This CDR3 is CASSDDRIQTRETQYF. The CDR3 DNA follows: TGTGCCAGCAGCGACGACAGGATTCAAACGCGGGAGACCCAGTACTTC.

This clone occurred a few times. The CDR3 coding sequence is TGTGCCAGCAGCCCCGGGACAGGGTATATGAACACTGAAGCTTTCTTT. This codes for CASSPGTGYMNTEAFF. The chain combines TRBV11-1 with TRBJ1-1; 9 bases line up with TRBD1. This CDR3 spans 16 amino acids. Trimming removed 5 bases from V and 0 bases from J; junction bases left unmatched: 7. Germline V gene lookup returns CDR1 SGHAT and CDR2 FQDESV (reference sequence).

V and J are TRBV18 and TRBJ1-1, with a weak D call TRBD1 (5 bases). The CDR3 spans 14 residues. From germline, CDR1 is KGHSH and CDR2 LQKENI. The V and J ends lost 3 bases and 7 bases respectively, with 15 bases between them. In nucleotides, the CDR3 is TGTGCCAGCTCACCGCTGGCCGGGGGTAATGAAGCTTTCTTT. It translates to CASSPLAGGNEAFF.

V usage is TRBV27 and J usage is TRBJ2-3; 14 nucleotides align to TRBD2. This CDR3 contains 21 residues. The ends lost 5 bases at V and 0 bases at J; junction bases unmatched: 16. Germline CDR1 reads MNHEY; CDR2 reads SMNVEV (reference sequence). CDR3 amino acids: CASSRLNPGLAGAASTDTQYF. DNA of the CDR3: TGTGCCAGCAGTCGTCTAAACCCGGGACTAGCGGGGGCCGCTAGCACAGATACGCAGTATTTT.

The chain couples TRBV28 to TRBJ1-2; no definite D call. This CDR3 has 14 amino acids. V was pared by 6 bases and J by 7 bases, with 18 bases between. The germline V gene encodes CDR1 MDHEN and CDR2 SYDVKM. The CDR3 DNA sequence: TGTGCCAGCAGGGGTACCGCCCGAGAGGGTGGCTACACCTTC. Its protein product is CASRGTAREGGYTF.

The V call is TRBV20-1, the J call TRBJ2-5; TRBD2 matches 11 bases. The CDR3 is 14 residues long. Germline CDR1 is DFQATT and CDR2 is SNEGSKA (reference sequence). V lost 3 bases and J lost 2; bases outside the gene matches: 2. This CDR3 reads CSASSSGGQETQYF. CDR3 DNA sequence: TGCAGTGCTAGTTCTAGCGGGGGGCAAGAGACCCAGTACTTC.

Concerning this clone: Other DNA sequences in the sample encode the same CDR3. The V call is TRBV18, the J call TRBJ2-2; D is unclear. Trimming shortened V by 5 bases and J by 3 bases, and 7 bases separated the two germline ends. This CDR3 spans 13 amino acids. The germline CDR1 and CDR2 sequences are KGHSH and LQKENI. The CDR3 sequence: CASSIRDTGELFF. CDR3 DNA: TGTGCCAGCTCAATACGCGACACCGGGGAGCTGTTTTTT.

The V and J genes are TRBV28 and TRBJ2-1, with 10 bases lining up with TRBD2. CDR3 length equals 17 residues. Trimming removed 5 bases from V and 7 bases from J; junction bases left unmatched: 14. Germline loops: CDR1 MDHEN, CDR2 SYDVKM. The chain's CDR3 is CASSSRASGRARNEQFF. The CDR3 nucleotides are TGTGCCAGCAGTAGCCGGGCGAGCGGGAGGGCCAGGAATGAGCAGTTCTTC.

The gene calls are TRBV3-1 (or the pseudogene TRBV3-2) and TRBJ2-6, with 7 positions matching TRBD1. V shed 4 bases and J 2 bases; nucleotides not matched to a gene: 14. The germline CDR1 and CDR2 sequences are LGHDT and YNNKEL (reference sequence). The CDR3 covers 19 residues. CDR3 nucleotide sequence: TGTGCCAGCAGCCTCCTAGGGTCAAGGGGGCAGACTGGGGCCAACGTCCTGACTTTC. Encoded protein: CASSLLGSRGQTGANVLTF.

CDR3 DNA: TGCGCCAGCAGCCAAGATCTGGGGGGGTCTTCGTACCAAGAGACCCAGTACTTC. Translated: CASSQDLGGSSYQETQYF. V gene TRBV4-3 combines with J gene TRBJ2-5; 7 bases map to TRBD2. Losses at the gene ends were 0 bases for V and 0 bases for J; bases not matched to a gene: 10. The germline V gene encodes CDR1 LGHNA and CDR2 YSLEER. This CDR3 is built from 18 residues.

The rearrangement joins TRBV3-1 (or the pseudogene TRBV3-2) to TRBJ1-2; D unclear. This CDR3 contains 10 residues. Germline V gene lookup returns CDR1 LGHDT and CDR2 YNNKEL (reference sequence). V lost 4 bases to trimming and J lost 9 bases, with 6 bases between them. The CDR3 sequence: CASSLNCYTF. The CDR3 nucleotides are TGTGCCAGCAGCCTAAATTGCTACACCTTC.

The chain recombines TRBV3-1 (or the pseudogene TRBV3-2) with TRBJ1-5; no firm D call. Per germline, CDR1 LGHDT and CDR2 YNNKEL (reference sequence). Trimming took off 2 bases at V and 4 bases at J, with 3 bases between the two ends. This CDR3 spans 12 amino acids. The CDR3 region is CASSQQNQPQHF. The CDR3 bases are TGTGCCAGCAGCCAACAGAATCAGCCCCAGCATTTT.

The chain joins TRBV7-3 to TRBJ1-6; TRBD1 matches 7 bases. After removal of 7 bases from V and 5 bases from J, the junction contained 5 bases not matched to a gene. Per germline, CDR1 SGHTA and CDR2 FQGTGA. The CDR3 is 14 residues long. The CDR3 coding sequence is TGTGCCAGCAAAGGGGACAGAGATAATTCACCCCTCCACTTT. This gives the protein CASKGDRDNSPLHF.

V gene TRBV18 combines with J gene TRBJ1-2; tentatively, D is TRBD1 (5 bases). Germline V gene data show CDR1 as KGHSH and CDR2 as LQKENI. The CDR3 covers 15 residues. V lost 3 bases and J 3 bases, leaving 14 bases between the germline ends. The CDR3 region is CASSPSGQTDYGYTF. CDR3 in DNA: TGTGCCAGCTCACCCTCTGGACAAACGGACTATGGCTACACCTTC.

The chain carries TRBV19 and TRBJ1-1; a weak D match, TRBD1 (5 bases). The V end was cut by 10 bases, the J end by 1 base, with 10 bases between. CDR1 is LNHDA and CDR2 is SQIVND in the germline V gene (reference sequence). The CDR3 totals 12 residues. In nucleotides, the CDR3 is TGTGCCACGGGGGGGAAGAACACTGAAGCTTTCTTT. Its protein is CATGGKNTEAFF. The complete variable domain, with remaining parts taken from reference TRBV19 and TRBJ1-1, reads DGGITQSPKYLFRKEGQNVTLSCEQNLNHDAMYWYRQDPGQGLRLIYYSQIVNDFQKGDIAEGYSVSREKKESFPLTVTSAQKNPTAFYLCATGGKNTEAFFGQGTRLTVV.

This rearrangement joins TRBV4-3 to TRBJ1-1; 9 bases are a match to TRBD1. V shed 4 bases and J 6 bases; nucleotides not matched to a gene: 6. Looked up from germline, CDR1 is LGHNA and CDR2 is YSLEER. The CDR3 is 14 amino acids. CDR3 loop: CASSRGQGGPEAFF. CDR3 DNA sequence: TGCGCCAGCAGCCGGGGACAGGGCGGCCCTGAAGCTTTCTTT.

This rearrangement joins TRBV10-3 to TRBJ1-1, with D unresolved. Germline lookup yields CDR1 ENHRY and CDR2 SYGVKD. Trimming removed 4 bases at V and 7 bases at J, with 13 bases between. The CDR3 loop spans 13 amino acids. CDR3 bases: TGTGCCATCAGTGGCGCAGGTCTCTTTGAAGCTTTCTTT. It yields the protein CAISGAGLFEAFF.

This clone occurred a few times. This chain joins TRBV5-5 and TRBJ1-2; tentative D call: TRBD1 (5 bases). Trimming removed 0 bases from V and 2 bases from J, with 11 bases in between. The length of the CDR3 is 15 residues. Looked up from germline, CDR1 is SGHKS and CDR2 is YYEKEE (reference sequence). CDR3 amino acids: CASSLESRVNYGYTF. The CDR3 DNA follows: TGTGCCAGCAGCTTGGAAAGCAGGGTAAACTATGGCTACACCTTC.

The chain uses TRBV5-4 and TRBJ1-2; 9 nucleotides match TRBD1. V lost 0 bases and J lost 4; bases outside the gene matches: 7. The length of the CDR3 is 16 residues. The germline gives CDR1 SGHNT, CDR2 YYREEE (reference sequence). CDR3 loop: CASSLGDRAVPYGYTF. In nucleotides, the CDR3 is TGTGCCAGCAGCTTGGGGGACAGGGCCGTCCCCTATGGCTACACCTTC.